A selection of T cell receptor beta chains follows, all from one sample in a study of blood T cell repertoires in COVID-19. TCRdb keeps only in-frame clones here, not all; method: immunoSEQ multiplex PCR. The top ten clones hold roughly 17% of a sample with around 33,000 clones, roughly three quarters of them seen once. Sequenced: peripheral blood. All receptors derive from a human donor in a cohort sampled during active COVID-19. Each CDR3 is given with its conserved first and last residue. D genes are given only for firm matches. Size is stated for part of the rows, as once, few or many counts, or as a class when the clone is expanded.

>NA|TRBJ1-3|few|TRBV7-6
TGTGCCAGCAGCTTACAGGTTTTAGGTGGAAACACCATATATTTT
CASSLQVLGGNTIYF
>NA|TRBJ1-2|NA|TRBV28
TGTGCCAGCAGAACCCCGGGACAAGGGAATGGCTACACCTTC
CASRTPGQGNGYTF
>TRBD1|TRBJ1-2|NA|TRBV18
TGTGCCAGCTCACCACTGGACAGGAAAGATGGCTACACCTTC
CASSPLDRKDGYTF
>TRBD1|TRBJ1-2|NA|TRBV28
TGTGCCAGCAGGCTAGACAGGGTCTGCACCTTC
CASRLDRVCTF
>TRBD1|TRBJ2-3|NA|TRBV7-6
TGTGCCAGCAGCTTATTGCTCCGGGACAGGGGGCATAAAGAGACAGATACGCAGTATTTT
CASSLLLRDRGHKETDTQYF
>TRBD2|TRBJ2-7|NA|TRBV28
TGTGCCAGCAGTTTACCAGGCGGGAGGGCCTACGAGCAGTACTTC
CASSLPGGRAYEQYF
>NA|TRBJ2-5|NA|TRBV7-9
TGTGCCAGCAGCTTAGGCGGAGGGTCTACAGGGGATTTGACCCAGTACTTC
CASSLGGGSTGDLTQYF
>NA|TRBJ2-7|NA|TRBV30
TGTGCCTGGAGTGTCTGGACAACCTACGAGCAGTACTTC
CAWSVWTTYEQYF
>NA|TRBJ1-1|NA|TRBV5-1
TGCGCCAGCAGGGGGACAAACACTGAAGCTTTCTTT
CASRGTNTEAFF
>TRBD1|TRBJ2-7|few|TRBV13
TGTGCCAGCAGCTTAGACAGGGGCACGTACGAGCAGTACTTC
CASSLDRGTYEQYF
>NA|TRBJ1-2|NA|TRBV25-1
TGTGCCAGCAGTGAATATAGGGGAAATGGCTACACCTTC
CASSEYRGNGYTF
>NA|TRBJ2-5|NA|TRBV5-4
TGTGCCAGCAGCTTGGCGGGGGTAGGAGAGACCCAGTACTTC
CASSLAGVGETQYF
>NA|TRBJ1-1|NA|TRBV5-1
TGCGCCAGCAGCTTGACAGGCCAGAACACTGAAGCTTTCTTT
CASSLTGQNTEAFF
>TRBD1|TRBJ1-1|NA|TRBV11-2
TGTGCCAGCAGCTCGGGACAGCTAATGATTCGAATTGAAGCTTTCTTT
CASSSGQLMIRIEAFF
>NA|TRBJ1-5|NA|TRBV24-1
TGTGCCACCAGTGCCGTACAGGTTTTCAATCAGCCCCAGCATTTT
CATSAVQVFNQPQHF
>TRBD2|TRBJ2-3|once|TRBV7-9
TGTGCCAGCAGTCCTAGCGGGTCTAGCACAGATACGCAGTATTTT
CASSPSGSSTDTQYF